Included here is one T cell receptor (beta chain) sequence, with context. Its antigen has not been determined. The input lacks base qualities; no much larger clone sits a single base away. The data stem from a study of CD8 T cells in Susac syndrome (dated by TCRdb to the late 2010s). Describing the broader study: Whether CD8+ T cell activation and differentiation in Susac syndrome was antigen driven was tested using repertoire sequencing. The clonality of the CD8+ T cell repertoire was compared across approximately 11 healthy donors, around 14 Susac syndrome patients and under 18 multiple sclerosis patients. General conclusions and limits of the study: The study acknowledged that relatively few individuals were included in the TCR sequencing and HLA analysis.

The junction carries 12 bases between V and J, which are trimmed by 0 bases and 4 bases respectively. The CDR3 has 16 amino acids, counting the end cysteine and phenylalanine. Only CDR3 DNA is held: 48 bases, read in frame from base 1. The germline V gene encodes CDR1 SEHNR and CDR2 FQNEAQ (reference sequence). Peripheral blood CD8+ and CD4+ T cells from healthy donors, Susac syndrome patients and multiple sclerosis patients were profiled by high-throughput TCR beta sequencing. Healthy donors were age- and sex-matched controls. Bulk CD8+ and CD4+ T cells were purified magnetically by negative isolation, whereas CD8+ TEMRA cells were enriched by FACS. Blood was collected in EDTA tubes and processed within 24 hours, with PBMCs isolated through density gradient centrifugation. PBMCs intended for TCR sequencing were frozen in liquid nitrogen and were later thawed in a 37 degrees C water bath. The sorted or isolated CD4+, CD8+ and CD8+ TEMRA cells had a purity of 90% or higher.

RNA was extracted with the RNeasy kit and about 0.5 to 1 ug was reverse transcribed using random hexamers. The immunoSEQ multiplex PCR assay, covering 54 Vbeta and 13 Jbeta segments, was used to amplify TCR beta CDR3 regions. To correct PCR amplification bias, a synthetic template baseline was used for both primer optimization and computational correction. Per the authors' processing: Reads were annotated to V, D and J genes per IMGT and analyzed with immunoSEQ Analyzer, keeping only productive sequences. To calculate clonality, Shannon entropy was normalized by log2 of the number of productive unique sequences and then subtracted from one. For each patient and control, public and private clones were evaluated within the 100 most prevalent clones. A clone was defined as Susac-specific if it was absent from the healthy and MS cohorts, from over a thousand published viral clones and from other ImmuneACCESS disease sequences. The public reads were run again by TCRdb, first through fastp at Q25 and then through MiXCR, and only productive beta chains were kept. Each CDR3 protein gets just one entry, which takes the most common genes and DNA from the rows behind it. These V and J calls are TCRdb output, not the study's own analysis. The sample yields around 62,000 distinct CDR3 sequences; 90% to 95% were counted once. The ten most abundant clones make up approximately 0.21% of the sample.

This TCR came from a human donor in good health. The sequenced sample consisted of CD8+ T cells from PBMCs. The rearrangement combines TRBV7-9 with TRBJ1-4, with a weak D call of TRBD1 (6 bases match). Read as DNA, the sequence is TGTGCCAGCAGCTTAGCCTTGACAGGCGATAATGAAAAACTGTTTTTT. This sequence encodes CASSLALTGDNEKLFF. With all but the CDR3 taken from the reference TRBV7-9 and TRBJ1-4 genes, the full variable domain is: DTGVSQNPRHKITKRGQNVTFRCDPISEHNRLYWYRQTLGQGPEFLTYFQNEAQLEKSRLLSDRFSAERPKGSFSTLEIQRTEQGDSAMYLCASSLALTGDNEKLFFGSGTQLSVL.